These 25 T cell receptor beta chains were sequenced from one sample in a study of blood T cell repertoires in COVID-19. The protocol was immunoSEQ multiplex PCR, while the TCRdb copy is restricted to in-frame clones and leaves out a portion. The sample carries some 200,000 clones, around 81% recorded once. Specimen: peripheral blood. The origin of the receptors is a woman aged 40-49 years with COVID-19, enrolled during active disease.

The gene calls are TRBV27 and TRBJ1-1; D remains unclear. Germline values: CDR1 MNHEY, CDR2 SMNVEV (reference sequence). V was cut by 5 bases and J by 7 bases, with 11 bases left in between. The CDR3 is 12 amino acids. The CDR3 protein is CASSETNNEAFF. Here the CDR3 DNA reads TGTGCCAGCAGTGAGACTAATAATGAAGCTTTCTTT.

The chain couples TRBV6-5 to TRBJ2-5, with a possible D match to TRBD2 (6 bases). Germline CDR1 reads MNHEY; CDR2 reads SVGAGI. V was pared by 5 bases and J by 2 bases, with 9 bases between. CDR3 length: 13 residues. The CDR3 DNA reads TGTGCCAGCAGTAATAGCGGACAAGAGACCCAGTACTTC. Its translation is CASSNSGQETQYF.

As to this clone: Other nucleotide sequences in the sample specify the same CDR3. J is TRBJ2-5 and V is TRBV7-3; weak D call: TRBD1 (7 bases). The CDR3 totals 13 residues. CDR1 and CDR2 from the germline V gene are SGHTA and FQGTGA. With 5 bases removed from V and 3 bases from J, the gap between germline ends came to 10 bases. This CDR3 is CASSRGTEETQYF. The DNA of the CDR3 is TGTGCCAGCAGCCGCGGGACAGAAGAGACCCAGTACTTC.

V and J are TRBV30 and TRBJ1-5; D possibly corresponds to TRBD1 (5 bases). The CDR3 is 15 amino acids. V lost 0 bases to trimming and J lost 4 bases, with 13 bases between them. CDR1 GTSNPN and CDR2 SVGIG come from the germline V gene (reference sequence). CDR3 nucleotides: TGTGCCTGGAGTGTACGGGCAGGGCCTAATCAGCCCCAGCATTTT. Protein sequence: CAWSVRAGPNQPQHF.

This clone came up once. V gene TRBV5-1 combines with J gene TRBJ1-2; D perhaps matches TRBD1 (6 bases). The CDR3 runs 14 residues. Germline-derived CDR1 and CDR2 are SGHRS and YFSETQ. V was shortened by 0 bases and J by 8 bases, with 14 bases between the two germline ends. The CDR3 DNA is TGCGCCAGCAGCTTGGGAACAGGGTATTACGGCTACACCTTC. It yields the protein CASSLGTGYYGYTF.

V and J are TRBV12-3 or TRBV12-4 and TRBJ1-1; no firm D call. This CDR3 contains 13 residues. Trimming removed 2 bases at V and 4 bases at J, with 8 bases between. This chain's CDR3 is CASSLSPGTEAFF. DNA of the CDR3: TGTGCCAGCAGTTTATCCCCGGGCACTGAAGCTTTCTTT.

This clone was found once. The CDR3 protein is CASSLEEGEQYV. CDR3 sequence (DNA): TGTGCCAGCAGCTTAGAAGAGGGCGAGCAGTACGTC. This chain links TRBV7-9 with TRBJ2-7; tentatively, D is TRBD2 (5 bases). Germline V lookup: CDR1 SEHNR, CDR2 FQNEAQ (reference sequence). With 1 base removed from V and 6 bases from J, the gap between germline ends came to 7 bases. CDR3 length equals 12 residues.

The V gene is TRBV5-1, the J gene TRBJ2-5; TRBD2 aligns across 7 bases. The germline gives CDR1 SGHRS, CDR2 YFSETQ. There are 13 residues in the CDR3. V shed 1 base, J shed 5 bases, and the junction held 2 bases outside the gene matches. CDR3 residues: CASSLRGGETQYF. In DNA, the CDR3 is TGCGCCAGCAGCTTGAGGGGAGGGGAGACCCAGTACTTC.

This clone was seen many times. The chain couples TRBV3-1 (or the pseudogene TRBV3-2) to TRBJ2-2; 9 bases align to TRBD2. The V gene end was trimmed by 6 bases and the J gene end by 5 bases; junction bases not matched to a gene: 4. Germline V gene lookup returns CDR1 LGHDT and CDR2 YNNKEL (reference sequence). The CDR3 length is 14 residues. In nucleotides, the CDR3 is TGTGCCAGCAGGACTAGCGGTCAAACCGGGGAGCTGTTTTTT. Residues: CASRTSGQTGELFF.

This clone has just one count. This rearrangement joins TRBV7-9 to TRBJ2-3; maybe TRBD2 (6 bases). V lost 4 bases and J lost 2, with 10 bases in between. Germline V gives CDR1 SEHNR, CDR2 FQNEAQ (reference sequence). The CDR3 runs 14 residues. The CDR3 coding sequence is TGTGCCAGCAGCTCACTAGCCGTCACAGATACGCAGTATTTT. The encoded protein is CASSSLAVTDTQYF.

The chain recombines TRBV10-3 with TRBJ1-2; no clear D gene. V lost 4 bases to trimming and J lost 2 bases, with 8 bases between them. The CDR3 has 13 amino acids. Germline V gene data show CDR1 as ENHRY and CDR2 as SYGVKD. The CDR3 coding sequence is TGTGCCATCAGTGGAGGAGAGAACTATGGCTACACCTTC. Translated: CAISGGENYGYTF.

The chain uses TRBV18 and TRBJ2-1; weak D call: TRBD1 (5 bases). V shed 3 bases and J shed 0 bases, with 21 bases lying between them. The CDR3 spans 19 residues. Germline CDR1 reads KGHSH; CDR2 reads LQKENI. As DNA, the CDR3 is TGTGCCAGCTCACCGATGCAGGGTATGAAGCTCAGCTCCTACAATGAGCAGTTCTTC. Its translation is CASSPMQGMKLSSYNEQFF.

The gene calls are TRBV9 and TRBJ2-5, with TRBD1 as a possible D gene (6 bases). Looked up from germline, CDR1 is SGDLS and CDR2 is YYNGEE. V shed 4 bases and J shed 1 base, with 11 bases lying between them. The CDR3 runs to 14 residues. The CDR3 nucleotides read TGTGCCAGCAGCTTTCCGGACAGCCAAGAGACCCAGTACTTC. It translates to CASSFPDSQETQYF.

The V call is TRBV10-3, the J call TRBJ2-2, with 9 bases lining up with TRBD2. V dropped 2 bases and J dropped 5; count of bases not matched to a gene: 9. The CDR3 is 17 residues long. CDR1 ENHRY and CDR2 SYGVKD come from the germline V gene. As DNA, the CDR3 is TGTGCCATCAGTGAGATTAGTAGCGGGAGAGGGACCGGGGAGCTGTTTTTT. It codes for CAISEISSGRGTGELFF.

The chain uses TRBV28 and TRBJ2-7, with D perhaps matching TRBD1 (6 bases). V was cut by 7 bases and J by 6 bases, with 22 bases left in between. Germline V CDR1 and CDR2: MDHEN, SYDVKM. The CDR3 covers 15 residues. CDR3 region: CASIMSTGLLGEQYF. For the CDR3, the DNA is TGTGCCAGCATCATGTCTACAGGGCTTCTTGGCGAGCAGTACTTC.

CDR3 nucleotide sequence: TGTGCCAGCAGCGCAGGTTTCAGGAGGGGTTACGAGCAGTACTTC. Translating it yields CASSAGFRRGYEQYF. The chain has TRBV11-1 and TRBJ2-7; the D gene is possibly TRBD2 (6 bases). From germline, CDR1 is SGHAT and CDR2 FQDESV (reference sequence). V lost 5 bases to trimming and J lost 4 bases, with 18 bases between them. This CDR3 contains 15 residues.

The chain joins TRBV11-3 to TRBJ2-2, with D tentatively TRBD2 (6 bases). The germline V gene has CDR1 SGHNT and CDR2 YENEEA. The CDR3 is 17 residues long. The V gene lost 1 base and the J gene lost 1 base, with 13 bases spanning the gap. The CDR3 is CASSLGLGSGNTGELFF. DNA for the CDR3: TGTGCCAGCAGCTTAGGTCTGGGTAGCGGGAACACCGGGGAGCTGTTTTTT. The whole variable domain, filled in from reference TRBV11-3 and TRBJ2-2, reads EAGVVQSPRYKIIEKKQPVAFWCNPISGHNTLYWYLQNLGQGPELLIRYENEEAVDDSQLPKDRFSAERLKGVDSTLKIQPAELGDSAVYLCASSLGLGSGNTGELFFGEGSRLTVL.

Notes on this clone: Other DNA sequences in this sample translate to the same CDR3. This chain joins TRBV18 and TRBJ1-1; 7 nucleotides match TRBD1. V lost 6 bases and J lost 2; bases outside the gene matches: 6. From germline, CDR1 is KGHSH and CDR2 LQKENI. This CDR3 is built from 14 residues. In nucleotides, the CDR3 is TGTGCCAGCTCTCCGGACAGGCTTAACACTGAAGCTTTCTTT. It translates to CASSPDRLNTEAFF.

Written as DNA, the CDR3 is TGTGCCAGCAGGGGACTAGCGGGAGGCGAGCAGTACTTC. This sequence encodes CASRGLAGGEQYF. The V and J genes are TRBV6-5 and TRBJ2-7, with 15 bases matching TRBD2. Germline loops: CDR1 MNHEY, CDR2 SVGAGI. The J segment lost 6 bases and the V segment lost 6 bases, leaving 0 bases of the junction unmatched. The CDR3 length is 13 residues.

The J gene is TRBJ2-3, the V gene TRBV10-1, with D possibly being TRBD2 (6 bases). The germline V gene encodes CDR1 WNHNN and CDR2 SYGVQD (reference sequence). Trimming took off 3 bases at V and 0 bases at J, with 13 bases between the two ends. The CDR3 is 16 amino acids. The chain's CDR3 is CASSDKLGGSTDTQYF. The CDR3 bases are TGCGCCAGCAGTGATAAGTTGGGAGGTAGCACAGATACGCAGTATTTT.

The gene calls are TRBV2 and TRBJ2-3; D is possibly TRBD1 (5 bases). The CDR3 loop spans 15 amino acids. Trimming pared 4 bases from V and 1 base from J, leaving 12 bases between. Per the germline V gene, CDR1 is SNHLY and CDR2 is FYNNEI. Here the CDR3 DNA reads TGTGCCAGCAGTGCCAGCAAAGGGGGCACAGATACGCAGTATTTT. As protein: CASSASKGGTDTQYF.

This clone was counted between two and nine times. This rearrangement joins TRBV28 to TRBJ2-7; D remains unclear. The CDR3 consists of 14 residues. Trimming shortened V by 6 bases and J by 5 bases, and 17 bases separated the two germline ends. Germline values: CDR1 MDHEN, CDR2 SYDVKM. The DNA for the CDR3 is TGTGCCAGCAGATTAAACCTTCCTGGAGACGAGCAGTACTTC. Its translation: CASRLNLPGDEQYF.

The chain couples TRBV6-1 to TRBJ2-6; 7 nucleotides align to TRBD1. From germline, CDR1 is MNHNS and CDR2 SASEGT. Trimming removed 4 bases from V and 0 bases from J; junction bases left unmatched: 9. This CDR3 region has 18 residues. CDR3 coding DNA: TGTGCCAGCAGTGTGACAGGGAGTTACTACTCTGGGGCCAACGTCCTGACTTTC. Translated: CASSVTGSYYSGANVLTF.

The CDR3 protein is CASSRGEKYTQYF. The CDR3 region has the DNA TGCGCCAGCAGCCGGGGGGAAAAGTATACGCAGTATTTT. The rearrangement uses TRBV4-1 and TRBJ2-3; D possibly corresponds to TRBD2 (6 bases). Between the trimmed V and J ends, which lost 4 bases and 7 bases, there was a span of 12 bases. This CDR3 spans 13 amino acids. Germline lookup yields CDR1 MGHRA and CDR2 YSYEKL.

Here the CDR3 DNA reads TGTGCCAGCAGCTTAGGGCCAGGGGGACCCGGGGAGCTGTTTTTT. It codes for CASSLGPGGPGELFF. The V gene is TRBV7-6, the J gene TRBJ2-2; 7 bases map to TRBD1. V gave up 1 base and J gave up 6 bases; unmatched junction bases: 5. The germline V gene encodes CDR1 SGHVS and CDR2 FNYEAQ. The CDR3 covers 15 residues.